This is a list of T cell receptor beta chains from one sample in a study of T-cell memory formation after mild COVID-19. From the 5' RACE reads, TCRdb called clonotypes with MiXCR, one entry per CDR3 protein. The profile shows about 250,000 distinct CDR3 sequences, 15% of them singletons. The sample was PBMCs or a T cell subset sorted from them (not recorded which). Receptors were obtained from an adult woman who had mild COVID-19 (a few samples of this study predate the infection). Cell type and time point are not known. CDR3s include the opening cysteine and the closing phenylalanine or tryptophan. A D gene is named only where the DNA matches it firmly. Clone sizes are given selectively: once, few, many, or a class where the clone is expanded.

J gene: TRBJ2-5
V gene: TRBV7-8
D gene: .
clone size: .
CDR3 protein: CASSLAPGIQETQYF
CDR3 DNA: TGTGCCAGCAGCTTAGCGCCAGGAATACAAGAGACCCAGTACTTC

J gene: TRBJ2-3
V gene: TRBV12-3/TRBV12-4
D gene: TRBD2
clone size: .
CDR3 protein: CASSPGTSLLSTDTQYF
CDR3 DNA: TGTGCCAGCAGTCCCGGGACTAGTCTATTAAGCACAGATACGCAGTATTTT

J gene: TRBJ2-1
V gene: TRBV12-3/TRBV12-4
D gene: TRBD2
clone size: few
CDR3 protein: CASSISGRAGEQFF
CDR3 DNA: TGTGCCAGCAGCATTAGCGGGAGGGCCGGTGAGCAGTTCTTC

J gene: TRBJ2-1
V gene: TRBV4-1
D gene: TRBD2
clone size: .
CDR3 protein: CTSSQDRRAGDYNEQFF
CDR3 DNA: TGCACCAGCAGCCAAGATCGTCGCGCGGGGGACTACAATGAGCAGTTCTTC

J gene: TRBJ1-2
V gene: TRBV20-1
D gene: .
clone size: few
CDR3 protein: CSAPGTAPAGYTF
CDR3 DNA: TGCAGTGCTCCCGGGACGGCCCCAGCTGGCTACACCTTC

J gene: TRBJ2-5
V gene: TRBV18
D gene: .
clone size: .
CDR3 protein: CASSPQEGVQETQYF
CDR3 DNA: TGTGCCAGCTCACCGCAGGAGGGCGTCCAAGAGACCCAGTACTTC

J gene: TRBJ2-7
V gene: TRBV12-3/TRBV12-4
D gene: TRBD1
clone size: .
CDR3 protein: CASIRQGTHEQYF
CDR3 DNA: TGTGCCAGCATCAGACAGGGTACCCACGAGCAGTACTTC

J gene: TRBJ1-5
V gene: TRBV20-1
D gene: .
clone size: .
CDR3 protein: CSARPRPGISNQPQHF
CDR3 DNA: TGCAGTGCTAGACCGCGACCGGGGATTAGCAATCAGCCCCAGCATTTT

J gene: TRBJ2-3
V gene: TRBV12-3/TRBV12-4
D gene: .
clone size: many
CDR3 protein: CASREGNTQYF
CDR3 DNA: TGTGCCAGCAGGGAGGGAAATACGCAGTATTTT

J gene: TRBJ1-1
V gene: TRBV4-1
D gene: .
clone size: .
CDR3 protein: CASSQRGVTEAFF
CDR3 DNA: TGCGCCAGCAGCCAACGAGGGGTAACTGAAGCTTTCTTT

J gene: TRBJ2-6
V gene: TRBV11-2
D gene: .
clone size: few
CDR3 protein: CASSYPSGANVLTF
CDR3 DNA: TGTGCCAGCAGCTATCCCTCAGGGGCCAACGTCCTGACTTTC

J gene: TRBJ2-6
V gene: TRBV5-1
D gene: .
clone size: .
CDR3 protein: CASSFGGGASGANVLTF
CDR3 DNA: TGCGCCAGCAGCTTCGGTGGGGGGGCGTCGGGGGCCAACGTCCTGACTTTC

J gene: TRBJ2-7
V gene: TRBV20-1
D gene: TRBD1
clone size: few
CDR3 protein: CSATLGDRSSYEQYF
CDR3 DNA: TGCAGTGCTACTCTTGGGGACAGGAGCTCCTACGAGCAGTACTTC

J gene: TRBJ1-5
V gene: TRBV19
D gene: .
clone size: few
CDR3 protein: CASSMRAATRNQPQHF
CDR3 DNA: TGTGCCAGTAGTATGCGGGCAGCCACTCGCAATCAGCCCCAGCATTTT

J gene: TRBJ2-5
V gene: TRBV2
D gene: .
clone size: few
CDR3 protein: CASSATVKGETQYF
CDR3 DNA: TGTGCCAGCAGTGCGACAGTGAAGGGAGAGACCCAGTACTTC

J gene: TRBJ2-3
V gene: TRBV20-1
D gene: .
clone size: .
CDR3 protein: CSARGRDQVYRTQYF
CDR3 DNA: TGCAGTGCTCGCGGCCGGGACCAGGTTTACCGTACGCAGTATTTT

J gene: TRBJ2-7
V gene: TRBV12-3/TRBV12-4
D gene: TRBD1
clone size: .
CDR3 protein: CASSLRAGQAANEQYF
CDR3 DNA: TGTGCCAGCAGTTTAAGGGCGGGACAGGCTGCCAACGAGCAGTACTTC

J gene: TRBJ1-5
V gene: TRBV20-1
D gene: .
clone size: few
CDR3 protein: CSARPQGRGNQPQHF
CDR3 DNA: TGCAGTGCTAGACCGCAGGGGCGAGGAAATCAGCCCCAGCATTTT

J gene: TRBJ1-2
V gene: TRBV7-9
D gene: .
clone size: .
CDR3 protein: CASRPPVMGSSTYGYTF
CDR3 DNA: TGTGCCAGCAGGCCCCCGGTGATGGGGAGCTCTACCTATGGCTACACCTTC

J gene: TRBJ1-2
V gene: TRBV5-1
D gene: .
clone size: .
CDR3 protein: CASSLTGKGYGYTF
CDR3 DNA: TGCGCCAGCAGCTTGACAGGGAAAGGCTATGGCTACACCTTC

J gene: TRBJ2-6
V gene: TRBV24-1
D gene: .
clone size: .
CDR3 protein: CATSDTTGHLASGANVLTF
CDR3 DNA: TGTGCCACCAGTGACACTACTGGACACCTTGCTTCTGGGGCCAACGTCCTGACTTTC

J gene: TRBJ1-3
V gene: TRBV10-3
D gene: .
clone size: medium-sized
CDR3 protein: CAIRDSSGNTIYF
CDR3 DNA: TGTGCCATCAGGGACAGCTCTGGAAACACCATATATTTT

J gene: TRBJ2-7
V gene: TRBV30
D gene: TRBD2
clone size: many
CDR3 protein: CAWSGSSRSGSGSYEQYF
CDR3 DNA: TGTGCCTGGAGTGGATCCTCCCGTAGCGGGAGCGGCTCCTACGAGCAGTACTTC

J gene: TRBJ2-3
V gene: TRBV19
D gene: .
clone size: few
CDR3 protein: CASRMGRRTDTQYF
CDR3 DNA: TGTGCCAGTAGGATGGGACGGCGCACAGATACGCAGTATTTT

J gene: TRBJ2-7
V gene: TRBV12-3/TRBV12-4
D gene: .
clone size: few
CDR3 protein: CASRETGFYEQYF
CDR3 DNA: TGTGCCAGCAGAGAGACAGGTTTCTACGAGCAGTACTTC

J gene: TRBJ2-3
V gene: TRBV4-1
D gene: TRBD1
clone size: .
CDR3 protein: CASSQVGTGGTDTQYF
CDR3 DNA: TGCGCCAGCAGCCAAGTCGGGACAGGGGGCACAGATACGCAGTATTTT

J gene: TRBJ1-1
V gene: TRBV7-9
D gene: TRBD1
clone size: .
CDR3 protein: CASSRDRPREAFF
CDR3 DNA: TGTGCCAGCAGCCGGGACAGGCCGAGAGAAGCTTTCTTT

J gene: TRBJ1-1
V gene: TRBV7-9
D gene: TRBD1
clone size: .
CDR3 protein: CASSLGWTGGAVDAFF
CDR3 DNA: TGTGCCAGCAGCTTAGGGTGGACAGGGGGCGCGGTGGATGCTTTCTTT

J gene: TRBJ1-2
V gene: TRBV12-3/TRBV12-4
D gene: .
clone size: .
CDR3 protein: CASSSGRAYYGYTF
CDR3 DNA: TGTGCCAGCAGTTCAGGGAGGGCTTACTATGGCTACACCTTC

J gene: TRBJ2-3
V gene: TRBV7-2
D gene: .
clone size: many
CDR3 protein: CASSPQARSTDTQYF
CDR3 DNA: TGTGCCAGCAGCCCGCAGGCCCGTAGCACAGATACGCAGTATTTT

J gene: TRBJ1-6
V gene: TRBV4-3
D gene: .
clone size: few
CDR3 protein: CASSQDNRITNSPLHF
CDR3 DNA: TGCGCCAGCAGCCAGGATAACAGGATCACGAATTCACCCCTCCACTTT

J gene: TRBJ1-4
V gene: TRBV5-1
D gene: .
clone size: .
CDR3 protein: CASSPGSGTEKLFF
CDR3 DNA: TGCGCCAGCAGCCCCGGCTCCGGCACTGAAAAACTGTTTTTT

J gene: TRBJ1-1
V gene: TRBV20-1
D gene: TRBD1
clone size: .
CDR3 protein: CSARAPGGARTEAFF
CDR3 DNA: TGCAGTGCTAGGGCCCCAGGGGGCGCACGAACTGAAGCTTTCTTT

J gene: TRBJ2-3
V gene: TRBV7-6
D gene: .
clone size: few
CDR3 protein: CASSQFAADTQYF
CDR3 DNA: TGTGCCAGCAGCCAATTCGCCGCAGATACGCAGTATTTT

J gene: TRBJ2-3
V gene: TRBV19
D gene: .
clone size: .
CDR3 protein: CASSTSGTTDTQYF
CDR3 DNA: TGTGCCAGTAGTACCTCCGGTACGACAGATACGCAGTATTTT

J gene: TRBJ2-7
V gene: TRBV5-1
D gene: TRBD1
clone size: few
CDR3 protein: CASSLAEETGKYF
CDR3 DNA: TGCGCCAGCAGCTTGGCAGAGGAGACAGGGAAGTACTTC

J gene: TRBJ2-7
V gene: TRBV28
D gene: .
clone size: .
CDR3 protein: CASSSGAPSYEQYF
CDR3 DNA: TGTGCCAGCAGCTCTGGGGCACCGTCCTACGAGCAGTACTTC

J gene: TRBJ2-7
V gene: TRBV4-3
D gene: TRBD2
clone size: .
CDR3 protein: CASSQDILAGVYEQYF
CDR3 DNA: TGCGCCAGCAGCCAGGACATACTAGCGGGAGTTTACGAGCAGTACTTC

J gene: TRBJ1-1
V gene: TRBV19
D gene: .
clone size: few
CDR3 protein: CASSILGLPAFF
CDR3 DNA: TGTGCCAGTAGTATACTAGGATTGCCCGCTTTCTTT

J gene: TRBJ2-1
V gene: TRBV5-1
D gene: .
clone size: few
CDR3 protein: CASSLVGTGGNEQFF
CDR3 DNA: TGCGCCAGCAGCTTGGTCGGGACGGGTGGGAATGAGCAGTTCTTC

J gene: TRBJ1-4
V gene: TRBV7-3
D gene: TRBD1
clone size: few
CDR3 protein: CASSPGTVEKLFF
CDR3 DNA: TGTGCCAGCAGCCCCGGGACAGTCGAAAAACTGTTTTTT

J gene: TRBJ2-7
V gene: TRBV30
D gene: .
clone size: few
CDR3 protein: CAWSRGGLLIYEQYF
CDR3 DNA: TGTGCCTGGAGCCGAGGGGGACTTCTTATCTACGAGCAGTACTTC

J gene: TRBJ2-7
V gene: TRBV6-5
D gene: .
clone size: few
CDR3 protein: CASSYSGVGTYEQYF
CDR3 DNA: TGTGCCAGCAGTTACTCAGGGGTGGGAACCTACGAGCAGTACTTC

J gene: TRBJ2-2
V gene: TRBV14
D gene: .
clone size: .
CDR3 protein: CASSHSDLSGGELFF
CDR3 DNA: TGTGCCAGCAGCCACTCGGACCTCAGCGGCGGGGAGCTGTTTTTT

J gene: TRBJ1-2
V gene: TRBV12-3/TRBV12-4
D gene: TRBD1
clone size: few
CDR3 protein: CASSLGQGARNYGYTF
CDR3 DNA: TGTGCCAGCAGTTTAGGACAGGGGGCGCGGAACTATGGCTACACCTTC

J gene: TRBJ1-2
V gene: TRBV30
D gene: TRBD1
clone size: few
CDR3 protein: CAWRDGTELYGYTF
CDR3 DNA: TGTGCCTGGAGAGACGGGACAGAATTATATGGCTACACCTTC

J gene: TRBJ2-1
V gene: TRBV24-1
D gene: .
clone size: .
CDR3 protein: CATSDLRGGVLNEQFF
CDR3 DNA: TGTGCCACCAGTGATTTGAGAGGGGGAGTGCTCAATGAGCAGTTCTTC

J gene: TRBJ2-5
V gene: TRBV5-1
D gene: .
clone size: once
CDR3 protein: CASSLASGDQETQYF
CDR3 DNA: TGCGCCAGCAGCTTGGCCTCAGGGGACCAAGAGACCCAGTACTTC